The source of this TCR beta chain is a study of T cell repertoires in cytomegalovirus infection. TCRdb passed the reads through MiXCR, listing each CDR3 protein once. The table shows around 340,000 distinct CDR3 sequences, with 25% to 35% occurring only once. The V end lost 2 bases, the J end lost 2 bases, and 12 bases lay between the germline ends. The germline V gene has CDR1 ENHRY and CDR2 SYGVKD. The CDR3 extends over 15 amino acids. This clonotype was seen more than once but under ten times. Its cognate antigen is unknown. The gene calls are TRBV10-3 and TRBJ2-5; D is possibly TRBD1 (6 bases). This TCR came from a human donor in good health (CMV status not recorded). Some clones in this sample may be carry-over from other donors' samples. Specimen: cultured PBMCs, collected from culture after CMV antigen stimulation. For the CDR3, the DNA is TGTGCCATCAGTGAGACAGGGAAGGGACAAGAGACCCAGTACTTC. Amino acid sequence: CAISETGKGQETQYF.